These T cell receptor beta chains were read from a single sample in a study of T cells in Graves' hyperthyroidism and ophthalmopathy. MiXCR, applied by TCRdb to the multiplex PCR reads, yields one record per CDR3 protein. The sample holds roughly 510,000 distinct CDR3 sequences; over 35% are singletons and the top ten take roughly 45%. The source material was peripheral blood or thyroid tissue (not recorded which). These receptors all come from an adult woman with Graves' disease, either hyperthyroidism or ophthalmopathy (not recorded which). CDR3s include the opening cysteine and the closing phenylalanine or tryptophan. D genes are given only for firm matches. Part of the rows lack a size; the others show once, few, many or a class for expanded clones.

len	v_gene	j_gene	d_gene	abundance	CDR3aa	CDR3nt
15	TRBV6-5	TRBJ2-7	TRBD1	many	CASSYSRTGGREQYF	TGTGCCAGCAGTTACTCACGGACAGGGGGTCGCGAGCAGTACTTC
12	TRBV5-1	TRBJ1-1	NA	few	CASSLDRTEAFF	TGCGCCAGCAGCTTGGACAGAACTGAAGCTTTCTTT
15	TRBV7-9	TRBJ1-2	NA	NA	CASSLEQVANYGYTF	TGTGCCAGCAGCCTTGAACAGGTAGCTAACTATGGCTACACCTTC
14	TRBV25-1	TRBJ1-1	NA	NA	CASSESWGMTEAFF	TGTGCCAGCAGTGAATCATGGGGGATGACTGAAGCTTTCTTT
15	TRBV6-9	TRBJ2-5	TRBD2	few	CASSYSLAGSGAQYF	TGTGCCAGCAGTTATTCTCTAGCGGGATCAGGGGCCCAGTACTTC
14	TRBV7-2	TRBJ1-3	NA	few	CASSPGLSGNTIYF	TGTGCCAGCAGCCCCGGACTTTCTGGAAACACCATATATTTT
16	TRBV7-8	TRBJ2-5	TRBD1	NA	CASSDQDRAGQEAQYF	TGTGCCAGCAGCGACCAGGACAGGGCTGGCCAAGAGGCCCAGTACTTC
15	TRBV7-9	TRBJ2-5	NA	many	CASSRLGGEVETQYF	TGTGCCAGCAGCCGTCTAGGGGGGGAGGTCGAGACCCAGTACTTC
15	TRBV15	TRBJ2-5	NA	many	CATSSGQIIQETQYF	TGTGCCACCAGCAGCGGACAGATTATCCAAGAGACCCAGTACTTC
13	TRBV12-3/TRBV12-4	TRBJ2-5	NA	many	CASGSGMEETQYF	TGTGCCAGCGGGTCAGGGATGGAGGAGACCCAGTACTTC
13	TRBV19	TRBJ1-1	NA	NA	CATSGGMNTEAFF	TGTGCCACTTCGGGCGGCATGAACACTGAAGCTTTCTTT
14	TRBV15	TRBJ1-2	NA	few	CATSPRGVYYGYTF	TGTGCCACCAGCCCCCGGGGTGTTTACTATGGCTACACCTTC
16	TRBV7-2	TRBJ1-6	TRBD1	NA	CASSTGTAVYNSPLHF	TGTGCCAGCAGTACCGGGACAGCGGTGTATAATTCACCCCTCCACTTT
15	TRBV7-9	TRBJ1-1	NA	NA	CASSSGPPGGAGTFF	TGTGCCAGCAGCTCCGGTCCTCCCGGGGGCGCAGGTACTTTCTTT
17	TRBV13	TRBJ2-2	NA	NA	CASSLGSVRPSTGELFF	TGTGCCAGCAGTCTGGGCTCGGTCAGACCGAGCACCGGGGAGCTGTTTTTT
13	TRBV20-1	TRBJ1-6	NA	NA	CSATSRVNSPLHF	TGCAGTGCAACGAGCAGGGTAAATTCACCCCTCCACTTT
15	TRBV24-1	TRBJ2-3	TRBD2	NA	CATSDSSGAAGTQYF	TGTGCCACCAGTGATTCTAGCGGAGCCGCCGGTACGCAGTATTTT
14	TRBV10-3	TRBJ1-1	NA	NA	CAISVSTVNTEAFF	TGTGCCATCAGTGTATCTACAGTCAACACTGAAGCTTTCTTT
14	TRBV2	TRBJ2-7	NA	NA	CASSEGVRVYEQYF	TGTGCCAGCAGTGAAGGCGTCAGGGTCTACGAGCAGTACTTC
13	TRBV11-2	TRBJ2-5	NA	NA	CASSSRVQETQYF	TGTGCCAGCAGCTCCCGGGTCCAAGAGACCCAGTACTTC
16	TRBV7-8	TRBJ2-2	NA	NA	CASSYGRRPDTGELFF	TGTGCCAGCAGTTACGGGCGGCGTCCGGACACCGGGGAGCTGTTTTTT
14	TRBV19	TRBJ1-4	NA	few	CASSPRNGEEKLFF	TGTGCCAGCAGCCCCCGTAACGGAGAAGAAAAACTGTTTTTT
15	TRBV15	TRBJ1-5	TRBD1	many	CATSSRQGGNQPQHF	TGTGCCACCAGCAGTCGACAGGGAGGTAATCAGCCCCAGCATTTT
15	TRBV20-1	TRBJ2-2	TRBD2	NA	CSANYHGAGAGELFF	TGCAGTGCTAACTATCACGGGGCGGGGGCCGGGGAGCTGTTTTTT
15	TRBV10-3	TRBJ2-7	NA	NA	CAIRRNYGSSNEQYF	TGTGCCATCAGGAGAAATTATGGGAGTAGCAACGAGCAGTACTTC
14	TRBV7-8	TRBJ2-7	NA	many	CASSLAMGGYEQYF	TGTGCCAGCAGCTTAGCGATGGGGGGCTACGAGCAGTACTTC
17	TRBV14	TRBJ2-2	NA	NA	CASSPNLGQGGAGELFF	TGTGCCAGCAGCCCAAACCTCGGGCAGGGAGGCGCCGGGGAGCTGTTTTTT
15	TRBV28	TRBJ1-2	TRBD1	few	CASRFNRGSNYGYTF	TGTGCCAGCAGGTTCAACAGGGGGTCTAACTATGGCTACACCTTC
13	TRBV29-1	TRBJ1-6	NA	NA	CSAIVGSNSPLHF	TGCAGCGCCATAGTGGGTTCTAATTCACCCCTCCACTTT
12	TRBV29-1	TRBJ2-2	TRBD2	NA	CSIAGGTGELFF	TGCAGTATAGCGGGAGGCACCGGGGAGCTGTTTTTT
15	TRBV7-2	TRBJ2-2	NA	many	CASSLQGPKTGELFF	TGTGCCAGCAGCTTACAGGGGCCCAAAACCGGGGAGCTGTTTTTT
14	TRBV7-9	TRBJ2-7	NA	few	CASSLVASRYEQYF	TGTGCCAGCAGCTTAGTGGCTAGCAGGTACGAGCAGTACTTC
14	TRBV4-2	TRBJ2-5	NA	many	CASSEQGSGETQYF	TGTGCCAGCAGCGAACAGGGATCGGGGGAGACCCAGTACTTC
14	TRBV20-1	TRBJ2-7	NA	NA	CSAYRAPRGGEQYF	TGCAGTGCTTACAGGGCCCCAAGGGGGGGCGAGCAGTACTTC
14	TRBV2	TRBJ1-5	NA	few	CASAREGSHQPQHF	TGTGCCAGCGCCCGGGAGGGGAGCCATCAGCCCCAGCATTTT
13	TRBV28	TRBJ1-2	TRBD1	NA	CASSQGTADGYTF	TGTGCCAGCAGTCAAGGGACAGCTGATGGCTACACCTTC
15	TRBV12-3/TRBV12-4	TRBJ1-4	NA	NA	CASSRRTTKNEKLFF	TGTGCCAGCAGTCGACGCACGACGAAGAATGAAAAACTGTTTTTT
13	TRBV28	TRBJ1-5	NA	few	CASSSAGNQPQHF	TGTGCCAGCAGTTCAGCGGGTAATCAGCCCCAGCATTTT
15	TRBV5-1	TRBJ2-7	NA	NA	CASSSGGQTTYEQYF	TGCGCCAGCAGCTCGGGGGGACAGACCACCTACGAGCAGTACTTC
16	TRBV9	TRBJ2-7	TRBD2	many	CASSVLVTSEPYEQYF	TGTGCCAGCAGCGTATTGGTGACTAGCGAGCCCTACGAGCAGTACTTC
14	TRBV5-1	TRBJ1-4	NA	many	CASSLGALNEKLFF	TGCGCCAGCAGCTTGGGCGCTCTTAATGAAAAACTGTTTTTT
15	TRBV9	TRBJ1-1	NA	NA	CASSVGGLRNTEAFF	TGTGCCAGCAGCGTAGGAGGGCTGAGAAACACTGAAGCTTTCTTT
13	TRBV11-2	TRBJ1-1	NA	NA	CVSSSMRVTEAFF	TGTGTCAGCAGCTCCATGCGGGTTACTGAAGCTTTCTTT
15	TRBV13	TRBJ2-7	NA	many	CASSLRGRANYEQYF	TGTGCCAGCAGCTTAAGGGGAAGGGCCAACTACGAGCAGTACTTC
16	TRBV19	TRBJ1-3	NA	once	CASTPLSASSGNTIYF	TGTGCCAGTACCCCTCTATCGGCCAGCTCTGGAAACACCATATATTTT
14	TRBV3-1	TRBJ2-7	NA	many	CASSQTGNSYEQYF	TGTGCCAGCAGCCAGACCGGGAACTCCTACGAGCAGTACTTC
13	TRBV19	TRBJ2-5	TRBD2	NA	CASTTSAQETQYF	TGTGCCAGTACGACTAGCGCCCAAGAGACCCAGTACTTC
14	TRBV2	TRBJ1-2	NA	few	CASSEVQMGYGYTF	TGTGCCAGCAGTGAGGTCCAGATGGGCTATGGCTACACCTTC
14	TRBV27	TRBJ2-7	NA	few	CASSLGILSYEQYF	TGTGCCAGCAGTTTGGGGATTCTCTCCTACGAGCAGTACTTC
15	TRBV10-3	TRBJ1-6	TRBD1	NA	CAISDRGLRNSPLHF	TGTGCCATCAGTGACAGGGGGCTACGGAATTCACCCCTCCACTTT
13	TRBV29-1	TRBJ2-5	NA	NA	CSVEDLRRETQYF	TGCAGCGTTGAAGATCTTCGGCGAGAGACCCAGTACTTC
14	TRBV7-9	TRBJ2-1	NA	NA	CASSLSRGLNEQFF	TGTGCCAGCAGCTTATCACGTGGGCTCAATGAGCAGTTCTTC